The 20 T cell receptor beta chains in this list originate from one sample, sequenced in a study of blood T cell repertoires in COVID-19. Sequencing was performed with immunoSEQ multiplex PCR; in TCRdb, only in-frame clones are kept and a portion is missing. The sample consists of some 140,000 clones, approximately 78% of them appearing once. Sequencing was done on a sample of peripheral blood. These receptor sequences come from a man between 60 and 75 years old who had recovered from COVID-19.

The gene calls are TRBV5-1 and TRBJ2-3, with a weak D call TRBD1 (5 bases). V was trimmed by 2 bases and J by 0 bases, leaving 13 bases between them. The CDR3 is made up of 16 amino acids. The germline gives CDR1 SGHRS, CDR2 YFSETQ. CDR3 region: CASSLGVGTSTDTQYF. Written as DNA, the CDR3 is TGCGCCAGCAGCTTAGGGGTGGGTACGAGCACAGATACGCAGTATTTT.

The rearrangement links TRBV15 to TRBJ1-5; 8 bases map to TRBD1. The trim removed 4 bases at V and 2 bases at J, leaving 1 base unmatched. Germline CDR1 reads LNHNV; CDR2 reads YYDKDF (reference sequence). This CDR3 region has 14 residues. CDR3 amino acids: CATSKQGGNQPQHF. CDR3 DNA: TGTGCCACCAGCAAACAGGGGGGCAATCAGCCCCAGCATTTT.

The V gene is TRBV10-3, the J gene TRBJ1-3; no clear D gene. Germline V gene sequence: CDR1 ENHRY, CDR2 SYGVKD. V was shortened by 5 bases and J by 3 bases, with 11 bases between the two germline ends. This CDR3 contains 14 residues. The CDR3 region is CAISTTESGNTIYF. The CDR3 DNA is TGTGCCATCAGTACCACGGAGAGTGGAAACACCATATATTTT.

The CDR3 DNA reads as TGTGCCAGCAGTTACGACAGACTGAATGAAAAACTGTTTTTT. It specifies CASSYDRLNEKLFF. This sequence joins TRBV6-5 and TRBJ1-4, with TRBD1 as a possible D gene (5 bases). V lost 2 bases and J lost 5, with 9 bases in between. The CDR3 sequence is 14 residues long. The germline CDR1 and CDR2 sequences are MNHEY and SVGAGI.

This clone was seen only a few times. V and J are TRBV3-1 (or the pseudogene TRBV3-2) and TRBJ2-3; 10 nucleotides match TRBD1. Trimming removed 0 bases from V and 1 base from J; junction bases left unmatched: 1. Germline V gene sequence: CDR1 LGHDT, CDR2 YNNKEL (reference sequence). The CDR3 loop spans 16 amino acids. The CDR3 here is CASSQEGTGGTDTQYF. In DNA, the CDR3 is TGTGCCAGCAGCCAAGAGGGGACAGGGGGCACAGATACGCAGTATTTT.

The chain has TRBV9 and TRBJ1-5; possibly TRBD1 for D (6 bases). The CDR3 has 14 amino acids. Between the trimmed V and J ends, which lost 4 bases and 1 base, there was a span of 9 bases. In germline, CDR1 is SGDLS, CDR2 YYNGEE. CDR3 amino acids: CASSPTGSNQPQHF. CDR3 DNA sequence: TGTGCCAGCAGCCCGACAGGCAGCAATCAGCCCCAGCATTTT.

The chain combines TRBV5-6 with TRBJ2-2; D might be TRBD2 (6 bases). The germline V gene has CDR1 SGHDT and CDR2 YYEEEE. CDR3 length: 15 residues. Deletions cut 4 bases from V and 6 bases from J, with 16 bases between. Here the CDR3 reads CASSRLVDVAGELFF. CDR3 nucleotide sequence: TGTGCCAGCAGCCGACTAGTTGATGTCGCCGGGGAGCTGTTTTTT.

This clone was observed a single time. The J gene is TRBJ1-3, the V gene TRBV30; D is unclear. There are 11 residues in the CDR3. Trimming cost V 7 bases and J 4 bases, with 8 bases left between them. CDR1 is GTSNPN and CDR2 is SVGIG in the germline V gene (reference sequence). The DNA of the CDR3 is TGTGCCTTATCAGTGGGAAACACCATATATTTT. Protein sequence: CALSVGNTIYF.

This clone was detected a few times. The chain joins TRBV5-6 to TRBJ2-7, with D possibly TRBD1 on 6 matching bases. Deletions cut 1 base from V and 4 bases from J, with 15 bases between. Germline assignment: CDR1 SGHDT and CDR2 YYEEEE. The CDR3 contains 15 residues. The CDR3 nucleotides read TGTGCCAGCAGCTTGCGCCATCCAGGGGCTTACGAGCAGTACTTC. Protein: CASSLRHPGAYEQYF.

This clone has only one observation. The chain is built from TRBV5-4 and TRBJ2-4, with D possibly TRBD1 on 6 matching bases. Germline V gene sequence: CDR1 SGHNT, CDR2 YYREEE (reference sequence). The ends were cut back, 4 bases at V and 7 bases at J, with 15 bases in the middle. This CDR3 is built from 14 residues. As DNA, the CDR3 is TGTGCCAGCAGCCTCGACCGGCAGGGGAACATTCAGTACTTC. This sequence encodes CASSLDRQGNIQYF. Drawing the rest from reference TRBV5-4 and TRBJ2-4, the complete variable domain is ETGVTQSPTHLIKTRGQQVTLRCSSQSGHNTVSWYQQALGQGPQFIFQYYREEENGRGNFPPRFSGLQFPNYSSELNVNALELDDSALYLCASSLDRQGNIQYFGAGTRLSVL.

The chain carries TRBV6-6 and TRBJ1-1, with TRBD1 matching over 10 bases. The germline V gene has CDR1 MNHNY and CDR2 SVGAGI (reference sequence). V shed 4 bases, J shed 0 bases, and the junction held 5 bases outside the gene matches. The CDR3 contains 16 residues. The CDR3 loop reads CASSFTGTGVNTEAFF. In DNA form, the CDR3 reads TGTGCCAGCAGTTTTACCGGGACAGGGGTGAACACTGAAGCTTTCTTT.

This chain connects TRBV28 to TRBJ2-7; TRBD2 is a possible D gene (6 bases). V was trimmed by 8 bases and J by 3 bases, leaving 17 bases between them. CDR1 and CDR2 (germline): MDHEN, SYDVKM. CDR3 length: 14 amino acids. Written as DNA, the CDR3 is TGTGCCAGCCAACCGGGCGCGGGGAACTACGAGCAGTACTTC. It translates to CASQPGAGNYEQYF. Together with reference TRBV28 and TRBJ2-7, the CDR3 gives the full variable domain: DVKVTQSSRYLVKRTGEKVFLECVQDMDHENMFWYRQDPGLGLRLIYFSYDVKMKEKGDIPEGYSVSREKKERFSLILESASTNQTSMYLCASQPGAGNYEQYFGPGTRLTVT.

A single count supports this clone. The chain is built from TRBV25-1 and TRBJ2-1; TRBD2 might be the D (5 bases). The V end was cut by 6 bases, the J end by 6 bases, with 12 bases between. Germline V gene data show CDR1 as MGHDK and CDR2 as SYGVNS. The length of the CDR3 is 13 residues. CDR3 residues: CASSSRGSNEQFF. CDR3 in DNA: TGTGCCAGCAGCTCCCGGGGAAGCAATGAGCAGTTCTTC.

The chain carries TRBV29-1 and TRBJ2-2, with a weak D call TRBD2 (6 bases). Germline V gene lookup returns CDR1 SQVTM and CDR2 ANQGSEA. The V and J ends lost 1 base and 2 bases respectively, with 8 bases between them. This CDR3 spans 14 amino acids. CDR3 sequence reads: CSVEGGGNTGELFF. The CDR3 nucleotides are TGCAGCGTTGAAGGGGGAGGTAACACCGGGGAGCTGTTTTTT.

This chain uses TRBV5-1 with TRBJ1-1, with TRBD1 matching over 7 bases. CDR1 SGHRS and CDR2 YFSETQ come from the germline V gene. This CDR3 is built from 14 residues. V trimming: 4 bases; J trimming: 4 bases; junction bases outside the gene matches: 7. The DNA for the CDR3 is TGCGCCAGCAGCGGGGGACAGTCGGTCACTGAAGCTTTCTTT. Its protein product is CASSGGQSVTEAFF.

The chain uses TRBV21-1 and TRBJ2-1; the tabulated D call, TRBD1, remains unverified against the DNA. TRBV21-1 is recorded as a pseudogene. This CDR3 has 17 amino acids. CDR3 sequence reads: CASSKEGRDRGGNEQFF. The CDR3 DNA follows: TGTGCCAGCAGCAAAGAGGGGAGGGACAGGGGAGGCAATGAGCAGTTCTTC.

This clone was counted at least ten times. This rearrangement joins TRBV28 to TRBJ2-7; TRBD1 aligns across 10 bases. The CDR3 length is 14 residues. The ends lost 6 bases at V and 4 bases at J; junction bases unmatched: 6. The germline V gene has CDR1 MDHEN and CDR2 SYDVKM. The CDR3 sequence: CASRRQGALYEQYF. In DNA form, the CDR3 reads TGTGCCAGCAGGCGACAGGGGGCCCTATACGAGCAGTACTTC.

The chain is built from TRBV5-5 and TRBJ2-2; the D gene is possibly TRBD1 (5 bases). Germline CDR1 is SGHKS and CDR2 is YYEKEE (reference sequence). The V end lost 3 bases, the J end lost 6 bases, and 15 bases lay between the germline ends. The CDR3 is 15 residues long. The CDR3 sequence: CASSSHQGIAGELFF. CDR3 coding DNA: TGTGCCAGCAGCTCCCACCAGGGTATTGCCGGGGAGCTGTTTTTT.

The gene calls are TRBV3-1 (or the pseudogene TRBV3-2) and TRBJ1-2; 7 positions agree with TRBD1. There are 14 residues in the CDR3. Germline CDR1 LGHDT, CDR2 YNNKEL (reference sequence). Trimming cost V 4 bases and J 4 bases; bases outside gene matches: 6. CDR3: CASSPGTAPYGYTF. The CDR3 DNA is TGTGCCAGCAGCCCTGGGACAGCCCCCTATGGCTACACCTTC.

The V call is TRBV19, the J call TRBJ1-2, with 8 bases matching TRBD1. The CDR3 contains 15 residues. J was trimmed by 9 bases and V by 7 bases; bases with no gene match: 16. Germline V gene sequence: CDR1 LNHDA, CDR2 SQIVND (reference sequence). This CDR3 is CASTEGWQGADRYTF. Here the CDR3 DNA reads TGTGCCAGTACCGAAGGCTGGCAGGGGGCTGATCGCTACACCTTC. Looking up the rest from reference TRBV19 and TRBJ1-2 gives the full variable domain: DGGITQSPKYLFRKEGQNVTLSCEQNLNHDAMYWYRQDPGQGLRLIYYSQIVNDFQKGDIAEGYSVSREKKESFPLTVTSAQKNPTAFYLCASTEGWQGADRYTFGSGTRLTVV.